Following are 12 T cell receptor beta chains from one sample sequenced in a study of T cell responses to AZD1222 COVID-19 vaccine. Using immunoSEQ multiplex PCR, the repertoire was profiled, and TCRdb retains in-frame clones only, with some absent. In the table there are around 25,000 clones, over 75% of which are singletons. The sample consisted of peripheral blood, taken 28 days after the second AZD1222 dose. These receptors were taken from an adult who received the AZD1222 COVID-19 vaccine.

V usage is TRBV6-5 and J usage is TRBJ1-2; 9 nucleotides match TRBD1. The V gene end was trimmed by 2 bases and the J gene end by 6 bases; junction bases not matched to a gene: 1. In germline, CDR1 is MNHEY, CDR2 SVGAGI. This CDR3 has 13 residues. CDR3 sequence (DNA): TGTGCCAGCAGTTACGGGACAGGGCATGGCTACACCTTC. It translates to CASSYGTGHGYTF.

The V and J genes are TRBV5-6 and TRBJ1-4; 8 nucleotides match TRBD1. Trimming at V came to 4 bases and at J to 7 bases, leaving 6 bases not matched to a gene. Germline assignment: CDR1 SGHDT and CDR2 YYEEEE. This CDR3 spans 14 amino acids. The CDR3 DNA reads as TGTGCCAGCAGCGCTGGACAGGGAGTTGAAAAACTGTTTTTT. Its protein is CASSAGQGVEKLFF.

The gene calls are TRBV10-2 and TRBJ1-4, with a tentative D call TRBD1 (5 bases). The CDR3 spans 13 residues. V lost 3 bases to trimming and J lost 8 bases, with 10 bases between them. CDR1 is WSHSY, CDR2 SAAADI, per germline. The CDR3 DNA sequence: TGCGCCAGCAGTGAAGGGTGGGGGGAAAAACTGTTTTTT. Translating gives CASSEGWGEKLFF.

V and J are TRBV27 and TRBJ2-2; the match to TRBD2 covers 8 bases. CDR1 is MNHEY, CDR2 SMNVEV, per germline (reference sequence). V lost 7 bases to trimming and J lost 7 bases; unmatched junction nucleotides: 11. The CDR3 consists of 15 residues. The CDR3 sequence is CASTTGRGAHGELFF. The CDR3 DNA reads TGTGCCAGCACCACCGGGCGGGGGGCTCACGGGGAGCTGTTTTTT.

In this sample, this clone turned up once. V is TRBV28 and J is TRBJ2-7, with D unclear. Looked up from germline, CDR1 is MDHEN and CDR2 is SYDVKM. Deletions cut 5 bases from V and 2 bases from J, with 16 bases between. This CDR3 has 15 amino acids. The CDR3 DNA follows: TGTGCCAGCAGTCCATCCCCAGGATTGACCTACGAGCAGTACTTC. This codes for CASSPSPGLTYEQYF.

The chain employs TRBV7-3 and TRBJ2-3, with a weak D call TRBD2 (6 bases). The V end was cut by 1 base, the J end by 3 bases, with 17 bases between. Germline V gives CDR1 SGHTA, CDR2 FQGTGA. The CDR3 runs to 17 residues. The CDR3 bases are TGTGCCAGCAGCTTAAGAGTCGCCACCGGGGGAACAGATACGCAGTATTTT. It codes for CASSLRVATGGTDTQYF.

The count of this clone is one. The chain carries TRBV6-5 and TRBJ1-5, with D hard to call. This CDR3 is built from 13 residues. Germline V CDR1 and CDR2: MNHEY, SVGAGI. The ends were cut back, 9 bases at V and 0 bases at J, with 9 bases in the middle. The CDR3 protein is CASRPNSNQPQHF. The CDR3, as DNA: TGTGCCAGTCGACCGAATAGCAATCAGCCCCAGCATTTT.

The chain combines TRBV5-8 with TRBJ2-7; 13 positions agree with TRBD2. Germline V gene sequence: CDR1 SGHTS, CDR2 YDEGEE. The V gene end was trimmed by 2 bases and the J gene end by 3 bases; junction bases not matched to a gene: 5. The CDR3 length is 16 residues. CDR3 sequence (DNA): TGTGCCAGCAGCTTAGAGGGACTAGCGGGACACTACGAGCAGTACTTC. It specifies CASSLEGLAGHYEQYF.

This chain connects TRBV5-4 to TRBJ2-3, with D unresolved. The CDR3 covers 13 residues. Germline V CDR1 and CDR2: SGHNT, YYREEE (reference sequence). V lost 1 base and J lost 3, with 6 bases in between. Written as DNA, the CDR3 is TGTGCCAGCAGCTTGCAGATGACAGATACGCAGTATTTT. It encodes CASSLQMTDTQYF.

The chain carries TRBV10-3 and TRBJ2-3; TRBD2 aligns across 8 bases. Germline loops: CDR1 ENHRY, CDR2 SYGVKD. V was clipped by 6 bases and J by 2 bases; unmatched bases: 10. The CDR3 has 16 residues. CDR3 in DNA: TGTGCCATCAGGAACGGACTAGCACATATCACAGATACGCAGTATTTT. Amino acid sequence: CAIRNGLAHITDTQYF.

V gene TRBV5-1 combines with J gene TRBJ2-1; 7 positions agree with TRBD2. Germline lookup yields CDR1 SGHRS and CDR2 YFSETQ. V shed 0 bases and J 4 bases; nucleotides not matched to a gene: 4. The CDR3 spans 15 residues. This CDR3 reads CASSLEAGAYNEQFF. In DNA, the CDR3 is TGCGCCAGCAGCTTGGAGGCGGGAGCTTACAATGAGCAGTTCTTC.

The chain carries TRBV28 and TRBJ2-6; possible D gene TRBD1, 5 bases. CDR1 is MDHEN, CDR2 SYDVKM, per germline. The CDR3 loop spans 16 amino acids. Trimming cost V 9 bases and J 0 bases, with 15 bases left between them. This CDR3 reads CASQGPRFSGANVLTF. DNA for the CDR3: TGTGCCAGTCAGGGTCCTCGTTTCTCTGGGGCCAACGTCCTGACTTTC.